The rows below give T cell receptor beta chains drawn from one sample of a study of T cell responses to AZD1222 COVID-19 vaccine. Clones were sequenced by immunoSEQ multiplex PCR, and TCRdb holds only the in-frame ones, with some missing. The sample has over 140,000 clones. Sequences were obtained from peripheral blood. The receptors stem from an adult in good health. CDR3s include the opening cysteine and the closing phenylalanine or tryptophan. A D gene is named only where the DNA matches it firmly.

TRBD1,TRBJ2-7,TRBV6-6,CASSYSTGNTYEQYF,TGTGCCAGCAGTTACTCGACAGGGAACACCTACGAGCAGTACTTC
.,TRBJ2-7,TRBV30,CAWSLAFSYEQYF,TGTGCCTGGAGTCTGGCGTTTTCCTACGAGCAGTACTTC
.,TRBJ1-2,TRBV18,CASSPPVQDGYTF,TGTGCCAGCTCACCACCGGTCCAGGATGGCTACACCTTC
TRBD1,TRBJ1-6,TRBV5-4,CASSRSGTDYNSPLHF,TGTGCCAGCAGCCGCTCCGGGACAGACTATAATTCACCCCTCCACTTT
.,TRBJ2-2,TRBV11-2,CASSPLGSAGELFF,TGTGCCAGCAGTCCCCTAGGATCCGCCGGGGAGCTGTTTTTT
TRBD1,TRBJ1-1,TRBV27,CASSLSDRDREAFF,TGTGCCAGCAGTTTATCCGACCGGGACAGAGAAGCTTTCTTT
TRBD1,TRBJ1-2,TRBV19,CASSARQGDGYTF,TGTGCCAGTAGTGCAAGACAGGGGGATGGCTACACCTTC
TRBD1,TRBJ1-6,TRBV27,CASSSTGVDSPLHF,TGTGCCAGCAGTTCGACAGGGGTCGATTCACCCCTCCACTTT
.,TRBJ1-1,TRBV6-2/TRBV6-3,CASSRRGDTEAFF,TGTGCCAGCAGTCGCAGGGGTGACACTGAAGCTTTCTTT
TRBD1,TRBJ2-7,TRBV28,CASSPEGQASYEQYF,TGTGCCAGCAGCCCAGAGGGACAGGCCTCCTACGAGCAGTACTTC
TRBD1,TRBJ2-5,TRBV5-1,CASSPLNTQGGTQYF,TGCGCCAGCAGCCCGCTCAATACACAGGGGGGGACCCAGTACTTC
TRBD1,TRBJ1-4,TRBV28,CASRSWTGSNEKLFF,TGTGCCAGCAGATCGTGGACAGGATCTAATGAAAAACTGTTTTTT
TRBD1,TRBJ2-3,TRBV5-1,CASSLHGQGPDTQYF,TGCGCCAGCAGCTTACATGGACAGGGGCCAGATACGCAGTATTTT
.,TRBJ2-3,TRBV5-1,CASSLGARGDTQYF,TGCGCCAGCAGCTTGGGAGCGAGGGGTGATACGCAGTATTTT
TRBD1,TRBJ1-4,TRBV15,CATSRELGQGGEKLFF,TGTGCCACCAGCAGAGAGCTTGGACAGGGTGGCGAAAAACTGTTTTTT
.,TRBJ1-1,TRBV19,CASSVGPGITEAFF,TGTGCCAGTAGTGTGGGACCGGGGATTACTGAAGCTTTCTTT
.,TRBJ2-7,TRBV6-4,CASSDAGGLSYEQYF,TGTGCCAGCAGTGACGCCGGGGGCCTCTCCTACGAGCAGTACTTC
TRBD1,TRBJ2-7,TRBV23-1,CASSQSAGTGDTYEQYF,TGCGCCAGCAGTCAATCGGCCGGGACAGGGGACACCTACGAGCAGTACTTC
TRBD1,TRBJ2-2,TRBV19,CASKWGTANTGELFF,TGTGCCAGCAAGTGGGGGACAGCCAACACCGGGGAGCTGTTTTTT
.,TRBJ1-1,TRBV7-8,CASSHLSEAFF,TGTGCCAGCAGCCACCTCTCCGAAGCTTTCTTT
.,TRBJ2-3,TRBV19,CASSIGNRITDTQYF,TGTGCCAGTAGTATAGGAAATAGGATCACAGATACGCAGTATTTT
TRBD1,TRBJ1-2,TRBV5-4,CATKQETGARNYGYTF,TGTGCCACCAAACAAGAAACAGGGGCCCGAAACTATGGCTACACCTTC
.,TRBJ1-1,TRBV20-1,CSASSLNTEAFF,TGCAGTGCTAGTTCCCTGAACACTGAAGCTTTCTTT
.,TRBJ1-1,TRBV5-1,CASRIGGQGGGTEAFF,TGCGCCAGCAGGATTGGGGGGCAGGGAGGAGGCACTGAAGCTTTCTTT
TRBD1,TRBJ2-1,TRBV5-6,CASSPWTGNYNEQFF,TGTGCCAGCAGCCCCTGGACAGGGAACTACAATGAGCAGTTCTTC
.,TRBJ2-3,TRBV11-3,CASSTPTDTQYF,TGTGCCAGCAGTACCCCCACAGATACGCAGTATTTT
.,TRBJ2-5,TRBV5-1,CASSTHTSGEETQYF,TGCGCCAGCAGCACCCACACGAGCGGAGAAGAGACCCAGTACTTC
.,TRBJ2-6,TRBV4-2,CASSQDRTPGANVLTF,TGTGCCAGCAGCCAAGATCGCACCCCTGGGGCCAACGTCCTGACTTTC
.,TRBJ2-7,TRBV6-5,CASSSQGLYEQYF,TGTGCCAGCAGTTCACAAGGGCTCTACGAGCAGTACTTC
TRBD2,TRBJ2-5,TRBV28,CASRTSGPNGGGTQYF,TGTGCCAGCAGAACTAGCGGACCTAACGGGGGCGGGACCCAGTACTTC
TRBD1,TRBJ1-6,TRBV4-2,CANTHREGEYQRAGDRAHNSPLHF,TGTGCCAACACCCACCGAGAGGGTGAGTATCAAAGGGCTGGGGACAGGGCGCATAATTCACCCCTCCACTTT
.,TRBJ1-5,TRBV4-2,CASSQDRNSNQPQHF,TGTGCCAGCAGCCAAGACAGGAATAGCAATCAGCCCCAGCATTTT
.,TRBJ1-5,TRBV7-2,CASSPGQGYQPQHF,TGTGCCAGCAGCCCCGGCCAAGGTTATCAGCCCCAGCATTTT
.,TRBJ1-2,TRBV14,CASSPSQGQGYTF,TGTGCCAGCAGCCCATCCCAGGGACAAGGCTACACCTTC
.,TRBJ2-6,TRBV19,CASSPLGRAGANVLTF,TGTGCCAGTAGTCCCCTCGGTAGGGCTGGGGCCAACGTCCTGACTTTC
TRBD1,TRBJ2-7,TRBV7-9,CASSERTGGIDEQYF,TGTGCCAGCAGCGAGAGGACAGGGGGGATTGACGAGCAGTACTTC